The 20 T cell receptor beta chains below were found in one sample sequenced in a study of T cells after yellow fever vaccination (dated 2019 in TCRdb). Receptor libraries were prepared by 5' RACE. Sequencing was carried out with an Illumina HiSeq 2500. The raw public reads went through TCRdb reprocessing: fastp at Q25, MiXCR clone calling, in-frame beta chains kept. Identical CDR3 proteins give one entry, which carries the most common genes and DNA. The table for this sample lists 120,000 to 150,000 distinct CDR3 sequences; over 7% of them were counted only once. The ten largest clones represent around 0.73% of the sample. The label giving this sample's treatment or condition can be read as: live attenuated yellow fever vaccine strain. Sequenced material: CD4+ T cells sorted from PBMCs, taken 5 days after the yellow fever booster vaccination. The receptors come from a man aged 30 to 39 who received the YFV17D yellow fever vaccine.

CDR3 residues: CASSLDLVKDTQYF. The CDR3 DNA is TGTGCCAGCAGCTTAGATCTAGTCAAAGATACGCAGTATTTT. The V and J genes are TRBV7-9 and TRBJ2-3; no clear D gene. Germline V gene sequence: CDR1 SEHNR, CDR2 FQNEAQ (reference sequence). The V and J ends lost 1 base and 5 bases respectively, with 10 bases between them. CDR3 length equals 14 residues.

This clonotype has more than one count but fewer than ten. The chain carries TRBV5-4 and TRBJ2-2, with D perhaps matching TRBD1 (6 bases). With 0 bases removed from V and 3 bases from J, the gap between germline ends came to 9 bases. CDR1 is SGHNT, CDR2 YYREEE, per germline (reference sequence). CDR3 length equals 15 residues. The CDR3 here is CASSLVRGDTGELFF. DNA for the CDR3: TGTGCCAGCAGCTTGGTCAGGGGAGACACCGGGGAGCTGTTTTTT.

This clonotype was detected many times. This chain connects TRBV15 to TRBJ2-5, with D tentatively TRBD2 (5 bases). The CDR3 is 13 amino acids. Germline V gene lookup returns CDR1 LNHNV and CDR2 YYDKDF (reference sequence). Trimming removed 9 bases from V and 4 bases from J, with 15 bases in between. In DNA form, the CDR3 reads TGTGCCACTTCCCGGGGATCCGGAGAGACCCAGTACTTC. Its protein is CATSRGSGETQYF.

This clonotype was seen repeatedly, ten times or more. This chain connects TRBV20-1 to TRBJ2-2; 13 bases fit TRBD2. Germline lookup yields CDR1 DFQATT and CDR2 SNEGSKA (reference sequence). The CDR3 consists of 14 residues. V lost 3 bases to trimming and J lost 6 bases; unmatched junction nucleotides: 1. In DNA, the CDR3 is TGCAGTGCTAGGACTAGCGGGAGGCCCGGGGAGCTGTTTTTT. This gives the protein CSARTSGRPGELFF.

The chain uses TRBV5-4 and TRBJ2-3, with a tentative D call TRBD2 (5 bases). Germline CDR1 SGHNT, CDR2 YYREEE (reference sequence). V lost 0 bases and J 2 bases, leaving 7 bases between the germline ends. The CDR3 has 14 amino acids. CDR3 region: CASSLAAATDTQYF. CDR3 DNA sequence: TGTGCCAGCAGCTTGGCAGCGGCCACAGATACGCAGTATTTT. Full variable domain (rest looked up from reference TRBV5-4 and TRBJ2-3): ETGVTQSPTHLIKTRGQQVTLRCSSQSGHNTVSWYQQALGQGPQFIFQYYREEENGRGNFPPRFSGLQFPNYSSELNVNALELDDSALYLCASSLAAATDTQYFGPGTRLTVL.

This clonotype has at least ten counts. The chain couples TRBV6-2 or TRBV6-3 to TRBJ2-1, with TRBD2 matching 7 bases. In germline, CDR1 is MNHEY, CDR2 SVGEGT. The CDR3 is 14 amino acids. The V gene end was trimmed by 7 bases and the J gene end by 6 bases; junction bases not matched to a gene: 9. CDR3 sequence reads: CASISGLVRNEQFF. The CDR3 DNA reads TGTGCCAGCATTTCTGGACTAGTACGCAATGAGCAGTTCTTC.

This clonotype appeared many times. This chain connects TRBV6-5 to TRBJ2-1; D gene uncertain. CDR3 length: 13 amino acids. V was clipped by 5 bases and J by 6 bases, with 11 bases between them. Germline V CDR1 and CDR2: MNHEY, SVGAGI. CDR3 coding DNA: TGTGCCAGCAGTACCGACCCTCTCAATGAGCAGTTCTTC. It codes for CASSTDPLNEQFF.

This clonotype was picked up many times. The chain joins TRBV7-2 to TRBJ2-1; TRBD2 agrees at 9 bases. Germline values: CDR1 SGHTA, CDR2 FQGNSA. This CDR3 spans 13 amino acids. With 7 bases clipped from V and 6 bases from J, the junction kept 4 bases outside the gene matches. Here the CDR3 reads CASISLAGNEQFF. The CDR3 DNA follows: TGTGCCAGCATTTCACTAGCGGGCAATGAGCAGTTCTTC.

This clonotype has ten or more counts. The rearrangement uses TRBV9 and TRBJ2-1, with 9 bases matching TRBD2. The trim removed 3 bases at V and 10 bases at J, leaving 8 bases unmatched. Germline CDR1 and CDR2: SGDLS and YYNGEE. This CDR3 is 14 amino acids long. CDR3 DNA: TGTGCCAGCAGCGACGGGACTAGCCCCATGGAGCAGTTCTTC. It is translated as CASSDGTSPMEQFF. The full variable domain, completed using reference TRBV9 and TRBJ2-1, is DSGVTQTPKHLITATGQRVTLRCSPRSGDLSVYWYQQSLDQGLQFLIQYYNGEERAKGNILERFSAQQFPDLHSELNLSSLELGDSALYFCASSDGTSPMEQFFGPGTRLTVL.

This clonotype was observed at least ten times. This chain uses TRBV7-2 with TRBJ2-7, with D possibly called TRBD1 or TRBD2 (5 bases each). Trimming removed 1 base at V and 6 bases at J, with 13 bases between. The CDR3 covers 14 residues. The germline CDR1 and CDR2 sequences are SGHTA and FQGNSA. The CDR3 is CASSLDSVRGEQYF. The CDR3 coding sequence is TGTGCCAGCAGCTTAGATAGCGTAAGGGGCGAGCAGTACTTC.

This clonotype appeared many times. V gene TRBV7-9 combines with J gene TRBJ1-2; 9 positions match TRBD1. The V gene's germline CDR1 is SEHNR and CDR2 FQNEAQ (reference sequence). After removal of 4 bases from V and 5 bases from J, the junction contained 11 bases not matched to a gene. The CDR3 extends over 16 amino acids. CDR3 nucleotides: TGTGCCAGCAGCTCACGAACAGGGGGCGTGAGTTATGGCTACACCTTC. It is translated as CASSSRTGGVSYGYTF.

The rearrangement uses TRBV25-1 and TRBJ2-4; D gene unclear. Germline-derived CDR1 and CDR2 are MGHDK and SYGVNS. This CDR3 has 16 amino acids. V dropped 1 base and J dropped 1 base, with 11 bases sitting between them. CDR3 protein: CASSESRVDAKNIQYF. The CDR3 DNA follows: TGTGCCAGCAGTGAATCCCGGGTGGATGCCAAAAACATTCAGTACTTC.

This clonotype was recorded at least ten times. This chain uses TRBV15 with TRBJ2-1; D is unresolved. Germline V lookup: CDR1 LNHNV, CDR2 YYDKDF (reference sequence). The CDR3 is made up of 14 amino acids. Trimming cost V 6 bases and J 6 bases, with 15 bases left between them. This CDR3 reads CATRQRGVINEQFF. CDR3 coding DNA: TGTGCCACCAGGCAGCGTGGCGTGATCAATGAGCAGTTCTTC.

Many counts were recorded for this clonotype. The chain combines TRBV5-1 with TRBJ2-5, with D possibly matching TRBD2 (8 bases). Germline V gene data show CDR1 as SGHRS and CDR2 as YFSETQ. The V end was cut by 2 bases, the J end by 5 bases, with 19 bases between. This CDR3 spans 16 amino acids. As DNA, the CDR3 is TGCGCCAGCAGCTTCCCCAGGGGGAGCGGGGGCGAGACCCAGTACTTC. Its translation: CASSFPRGSGGETQYF. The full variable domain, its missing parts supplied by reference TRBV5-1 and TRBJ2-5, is KAGVTQTPRYLIKTRGQQVTLSCSPISGHRSVSWYQQTPGQGLQFLFEYFSETQRNKGNFPGRFSGRQFSNSRSEMNVSTLELGDSALYLCASSFPRGSGGETQYFGPGTRLLVL.

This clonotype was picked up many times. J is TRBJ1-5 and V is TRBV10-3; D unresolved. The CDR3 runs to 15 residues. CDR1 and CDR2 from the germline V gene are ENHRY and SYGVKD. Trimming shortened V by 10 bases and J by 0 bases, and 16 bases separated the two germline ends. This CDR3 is CATDDPWNSNQPQHF. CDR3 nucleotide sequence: TGTGCCACCGACGACCCGTGGAATAGCAATCAGCCCCAGCATTTT.

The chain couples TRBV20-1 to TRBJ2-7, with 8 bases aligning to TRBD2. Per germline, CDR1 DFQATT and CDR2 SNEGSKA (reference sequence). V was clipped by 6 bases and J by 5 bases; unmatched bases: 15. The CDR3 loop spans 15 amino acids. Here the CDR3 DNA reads TGCAGTGCCAGTCTCCTCAGCGGGAGTATGCACGAGCAGTACTTC. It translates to CSASLLSGSMHEQYF.

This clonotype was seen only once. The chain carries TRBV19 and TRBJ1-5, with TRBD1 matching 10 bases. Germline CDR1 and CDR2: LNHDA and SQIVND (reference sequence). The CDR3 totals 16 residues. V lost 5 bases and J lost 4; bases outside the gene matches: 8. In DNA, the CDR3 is TGTGCCAGTAGTGCCCAGGACAGGGGGACGAATCAGCCCCAGCATTTT. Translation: CASSAQDRGTNQPQHF.

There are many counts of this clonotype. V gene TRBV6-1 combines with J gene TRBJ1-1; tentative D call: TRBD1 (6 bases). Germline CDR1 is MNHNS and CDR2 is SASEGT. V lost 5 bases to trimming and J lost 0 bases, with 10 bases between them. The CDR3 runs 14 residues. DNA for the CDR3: TGTGCCAGCAGTATTACAGGGATGAACACTGAAGCTTTCTTT. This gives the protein CASSITGMNTEAFF.

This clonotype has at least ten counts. CDR3 amino acids: CSVATGAGEQYF. The CDR3 region has the DNA TGCAGCGTTGCGACCGGGGCTGGGGAGCAGTACTTC. The rearrangement uses TRBV29-1 and TRBJ2-7, with D perhaps assigned TRBD1 or TRBD2 (5 bases each). The V and J ends lost 4 bases and 7 bases respectively, with 14 bases between them. The CDR3 runs 12 residues. The germline gives CDR1 SQVTM, CDR2 ANQGSEA.

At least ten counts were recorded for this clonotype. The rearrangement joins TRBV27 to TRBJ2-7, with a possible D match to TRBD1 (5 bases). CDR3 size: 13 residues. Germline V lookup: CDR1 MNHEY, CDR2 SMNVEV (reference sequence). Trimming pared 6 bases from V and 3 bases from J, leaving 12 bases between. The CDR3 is CASRLTVNYEQYF. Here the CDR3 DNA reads TGTGCCAGCAGGTTGACAGTAAACTACGAGCAGTACTTC.